The sequence of this TCR beta chain was determined in a study of blood T cells in healthy people across ages. Next came a second PCR, run for about 6 to 12 cycles, which used a sample-barcoded 5' primer along with a J-beta primer mix. TCRdb reanalysed the 5' RACE reads using MiXCR and keeps one entry per CDR3 protein. The table includes about 1.4 million distinct CDR3 sequences, approximately 63% detected once. Looked up from germline, CDR1 is SQVTM and CDR2 is ANQGSEA. The trim removed 5 bases at V and 0 bases at J, leaving 5 bases unmatched. The CDR3 consists of 14 residues. Study observations and caveats: The long-lived group displayed more naive CD4+ cells, plus higher diversity, than the aged donors did.

This clonotype was picked up a small number of times. The antigen is not known. This receptor was taken from a man aged 18-30 years in good health. This chain links TRBV29-1 with TRBJ2-7; 9 nucleotides line up with TRBD1. Material: blood. The CDR3 bases are TGCAGCGTTACCGGGACAGGGAGCTCCTACGAGCAGTACTTC. Translating it yields CSVTGTGSSYEQYF.